These T cell receptor beta chains were read from a single sample in a study of blood T cells in healthy people across ages. TCRdb recomputed calls from the 5' RACE reads with MiXCR, one row per CDR3 protein. The sample includes more than 450,000 distinct CDR3 sequences, 27% of them seen just once. This same sample was also part of a study on T cells of mothers and their children.

The source material was blood. Receptors were obtained from a boy aged 2 to 10 in good health. Each CDR3 is given with its conserved first and last residue. A D gene is named only where the DNA matches it firmly. A clone size is listed for some rows: how often the clone was seen (once, few, many), or a class if it is expanded.

CDR3 length | J gene | D gene | clone size | V gene | CDR3 DNA | CDR3 protein
13 | TRBJ1-3 | . | . | TRBV5-1 | TGCGCCAGCAGCTTGGAATTTGGAAACACCATATATTTT | CASSLEFGNTIYF
15 | TRBJ2-3 | TRBD1 | . | TRBV30 | TGTGCCATTTCCGGGACAGGGGCAACCACAGATACGCAGTATTTT | CAISGTGATTDTQYF
17 | TRBJ2-1 | TRBD2 | . | TRBV20-1 | TGCAGTGCTAGAGATCCGGGGAACCGGCGACTAGCGGGGGTTCCGTTCTTC | CSARDPGNRRLAGVPFF
13 | TRBJ2-5 | TRBD1 | once | TRBV10-3 | TGTGCCATCAGTGCGGGACAGGAAGAGACCCAGTACTTC | CAISAGQEETQYF
15 | TRBJ2-7 | TRBD1 | . | TRBV7-9 | TGTGCCAGCAGCTTCTCCGGGACAGGGCCCTACGAGCAGTACTTC | CASSFSGTGPYEQYF
13 | TRBJ1-3 | . | few | TRBV5-1 | TGCGCCAGCAGCTTGGATCCTGGAAACACCATATATTTT | CASSLDPGNTIYF
15 | TRBJ2-7 | TRBD2 | few | TRBV5-1 | TGCGCCAGCAGCTTGCATCCGGGGGGAACCTACGAGCAGTACTTC | CASSLHPGGTYEQYF
15 | TRBJ2-5 | . | . | TRBV18 | TGTGCCAGCTCGCCTAGCTCAACAATGTTTGAGACCCAGTACTTC | CASSPSSTMFETQYF
15 | TRBJ2-4 | TRBD2 | . | TRBV25-1 | TGTGCCAGCAGCGGACTAGCGGCAGCCAAAAACATTCAGTACTTC | CASSGLAAAKNIQYF
16 | TRBJ2-5 | TRBD2 | few | TRBV4-2 | TGTGCCAGCAGCCAAGTAGGGGCTAGCGGGGGAGAGACCCAGTACTTC | CASSQVGASGGETQYF
15 | TRBJ1-1 | TRBD1 | few | TRBV7-9 | TGTGCCAGCAGCTCTCGCCAGGGGGCGAACACTGAAGCTTTCTTT | CASSSRQGANTEAFF
14 | TRBJ2-7 | TRBD2 | . | TRBV20-1 | TGCAGTGCCATAGAACGTCTAGCGGGAATCGAGCAGTACTTC | CSAIERLAGIEQYF
15 | TRBJ1-2 | . | few | TRBV6-5 | TGTGCCAGCAGTTACACCCCCGGGGGGAACTATGGCTACACCTTC | CASSYTPGGNYGYTF
15 | TRBJ1-5 | . | . | TRBV7-9 | TGTGCCAGCAGCTCCTCAGTTAGTAGCAATCAGCCCCAGCATTTT | CASSSSVSSNQPQHF
15 | TRBJ2-3 | TRBD1 | . | TRBV24-1 | TGTGCCAATGATGGGAGGACAGGGGTTCCAGATACGCAGTATTTT | CANDGRTGVPDTQYF
13 | TRBJ2-2 | . | . | TRBV20-1 | TGCAGTGCCACCGTCATGAACACCGGGGAGCTGTTTTTT | CSATVMNTGELFF
13 | TRBJ1-1 | . | . | TRBV5-1 | TGCGCCAGCAGCTCGGCTGATCACACTGAAGCTTTCTTT | CASSSADHTEAFF
17 | TRBJ1-1 | . | once | TRBV5-1 | TGCGCCAGCAGCTTGCAGGGAGCACTTCTTTTGAACACTGAAGCTTTCTTT | CASSLQGALLLNTEAFF
16 | TRBJ2-1 | TRBD2 | few | TRBV10-3 | TGTGCCGTATTAGGAGGACTCCGGGACTACCCTAATGAGCAGTTCTTC | CAVLGGLRDYPNEQFF
14 | TRBJ2-4 | . | few | TRBV15 | TGTGCCACCAGCAGAGATGAGAACAGAAACATTCAGTACTTC | CATSRDENRNIQYF
12 | TRBJ1-2 | . | . | TRBV12-3/TRBV12-4 | TGTGCCAGCAGTCAATCGACAGGCCACTACACCTTC | CASSQSTGHYTF
15 | TRBJ1-2 | . | . | TRBV2 | TGTGCCAGCAGTGAACGAGGGCTTGAGGTCTATGGCTACACCTTC | CASSERGLEVYGYTF
16 | TRBJ2-3 | TRBD2 | . | TRBV9 | TGTGCCAGCAGCGTAGCTAGCGGGAGTGGTTCAGATACGCAGTATTTT | CASSVASGSGSDTQYF
16 | TRBJ2-1 | TRBD2 | few | TRBV6-2/TRBV6-3 | TGTGCCAGCAGTCGACCTAGCGGGGGGATTTACAATGAGCAGTTCTTC | CASSRPSGGIYNEQFF
14 | TRBJ2-2 | . | . | TRBV12-3/TRBV12-4 | TGTGCCAGCAGTAGGGACACCATCACCGGGGAGCTGTTTTTT | CASSRDTITGELFF